These T cell receptor beta chains were read from a single sample in a study of prognosis after radiotherapy for stage I lung cancer. TCRdb recomputed calls from the multiplex PCR reads with MiXCR, one row per CDR3 protein. Altogether about 14,000 distinct CDR3 sequences are present, about 32% being singletons, with the ten largest covering 10% to 15%. The sample in question was PBMCs, obtained before or after stereotactic body radiation therapy (not recorded which). The receptors derive from a donor at least 50 years old with non-small cell lung cancer. Each CDR3 is given with its conserved first and last residue. Each record gives: V gene, J gene, clone size, D gene, CDR3 length, CDR3 DNA, CDR3 protein. A D gene is named only where the DNA matches it firmly. Expanded clones get a size class; other rows say once, few or many, or leave the size out.

V: TRBV27
J: TRBJ2-3
size: medium-sized
D: .
length: 14
DNA: TGTGCCAGCAGTTTTACCCAGGGAACAGATACGCAGTATTTT
CDR3: CASSFTQGTDTQYF

V: TRBV20-1
J: TRBJ1-2
size: .
D: TRBD1
length: 16
DNA: TGCAGTGCTCGGAGGGAAGGGGGCAGAGCTAACTACGGCTACACCTTC
CDR3: CSARREGGRANYGYTF

V: TRBV6-1
J: TRBJ2-2
size: once
D: .
length: 15
DNA: TGTGCCAGCAGTAAGAGCGGTAGTCATACCGGGGAGCCGTTTTTT
CDR3: CASSKSGSHTGEPFF

V: TRBV5-5
J: TRBJ2-2
size: many
D: .
length: 12
DNA: TGTGCCAGCAGCACCCTCACCGGGGAGCTGTTTTTT
CDR3: CASSTLTGELFF

V: TRBV5-1
J: TRBJ1-1
size: medium-sized
D: TRBD1
length: 15
DNA: TGCGCCAGCGGACAGGGGGCGGACTATGACACTGAAGCTTTCTTT
CDR3: CASGQGADYDTEAFF

V: TRBV28
J: TRBJ2-7
size: medium-sized
D: .
length: 10
DNA: TGTGCCAGCAGTGAAAGGAGGCAGTACTTC
CDR3: CASSERRQYF

V: TRBV7-2
J: TRBJ2-7
size: medium-sized
D: TRBD1
length: 15
DNA: TGTGCCAGCAGCGAAACCGGGACAGGGGGCTACGAGCAGTACTTC
CDR3: CASSETGTGGYEQYF

V: TRBV28
J: TRBJ2-1
size: medium-sized
D: .
length: 13
DNA: TGTGCCAGCAGTTTGGGACCCTACAATGAGCAGTTCTTC
CDR3: CASSLGPYNEQFF

V: TRBV27
J: TRBJ1-1
size: many
D: .
length: 14
DNA: TGTGCCAGCAGTCGGAGCAGGGGCGAAAGGGGAGCTTTCTTT
CDR3: CASSRSRGERGAFF

V: TRBV18
J: TRBJ1-2
size: many
D: .
length: 13
DNA: TGTGCCAGCTCACCAGGAAAGAACTATGGCTACACCTTC
CDR3: CASSPGKNYGYTF

V: TRBV6-1
J: TRBJ2-6
size: medium-sized
D: .
length: 17
DNA: TGTGCCAGCAGTGAAGTGGCACCCAACTCTGGGGCCAACGTCCTGACTTTC
CDR3: CASSEVAPNSGANVLTF

V: TRBV6-4
J: TRBJ2-3
size: .
D: .
length: 12
DNA: TGTGCCAGCGGGGGGAACACGGATACGCATTATTTT
CDR3: CASGGNTDTHYF

V: TRBV30
J: TRBJ2-6
size: medium-sized
D: .
length: 14
DNA: TGTGCCTGCTCGGAGGGGGCTGGGGCCAACGTCCTGACTTTC
CDR3: CACSEGAGANVLTF

V: TRBV7-8
J: TRBJ2-5
size: many
D: TRBD1
length: 15
DNA: TGTGCCAGCAGCTTGGACTCAGGGGGTGGGGAGACCCAGTACTTC
CDR3: CASSLDSGGGETQYF

V: TRBV20-1
J: TRBJ2-3
size: medium-sized
D: TRBD2
length: 14
DNA: TGCAGTGCGAGAGCGGGAGGGCCCCCAGATACGCAGTATTTT
CDR3: CSARAGGPPDTQYF

V: TRBV3-1
J: TRBJ2-5
size: many
D: .
length: 14
DNA: TGTGCCAGCAGCCAAGATATAGGTTCAGAGACCCAGTACTTC
CDR3: CASSQDIGSETQYF

V: TRBV3-1
J: TRBJ1-5
size: many
D: .
length: 13
DNA: TGTGCCAGCAGCCAAGAACTTGGGCAGCCCCAGCATTTT
CDR3: CASSQELGQPQHF

V: TRBV18
J: TRBJ1-1
size: many
D: TRBD1
length: 14
DNA: TGTGCCAGCTCACCACCACAGGGGGTCCATGAAGCTTTCTTT
CDR3: CASSPPQGVHEAFF

V: TRBV20-1
J: TRBJ1-1
size: many
D: .
length: 13
DNA: TGCAGTGCCCTAGGGCCCAGGAGTACTGAAGCTTTCTTT
CDR3: CSALGPRSTEAFF

V: TRBV3-1
J: TRBJ2-7
size: many
D: .
length: 15
DNA: TGTGCCAGCAGCCAAGGGTGGGGAACAGGCTACGAGCAGTACTTC
CDR3: CASSQGWGTGYEQYF

V: TRBV30
J: TRBJ2-5
size: many
D: .
length: 13
DNA: TGTGCCTGGAGTCGCGCTAGCAGGGAGACCCAGTACTTC
CDR3: CAWSRASRETQYF

V: TRBV5-6
J: TRBJ1-3
size: .
D: .
length: 17
DNA: TGTGCCAGCAGCGCCGCGATCGGGGCATCCCCTGGAAACAACACATATTTT
CDR3: CASSAAIGASPGNNTYF

V: TRBV9
J: TRBJ2-3
size: many
D: .
length: 15
DNA: TGTGCCAGCAGCGTAGGGGGGACGGGAACAGATACGCAGTATTTT
CDR3: CASSVGGTGTDTQYF

V: TRBV6-5
J: TRBJ1-1
size: many
D: .
length: 13
DNA: TGTGCCAGCAGTTACACCACAGCAAGTGAAGCTTTCTTT
CDR3: CASSYTTASEAFF

V: TRBV20-1
J: TRBJ2-3
size: many
D: TRBD2
length: 16
DNA: TGCAGTGCTAGCGGACTAGCGGGAGGGCCCTCAGATACGCAGTATTTT
CDR3: CSASGLAGGPSDTQYF

V: TRBV2
J: TRBJ2-5
size: .
D: .
length: 18
DNA: TGTGCCAGCGGGGAACCTCCGGGACGCGGGGTGACACAAGAGACCCAGTACTTC
CDR3: CASGEPPGRGVTQETQYF

V: TRBV19
J: TRBJ2-7
size: many
D: .
length: 15
DNA: TGTGCCAGTAGTACTAATCGAGCTAGCTTGGGCGAGCAGTACTTC
CDR3: CASSTNRASLGEQYF

V: TRBV29-1
J: TRBJ1-3
size: many
D: .
length: 14
DNA: TGCAGCGTGACACCCGATAGCTCTGGAAACACCATATATTTT
CDR3: CSVTPDSSGNTIYF